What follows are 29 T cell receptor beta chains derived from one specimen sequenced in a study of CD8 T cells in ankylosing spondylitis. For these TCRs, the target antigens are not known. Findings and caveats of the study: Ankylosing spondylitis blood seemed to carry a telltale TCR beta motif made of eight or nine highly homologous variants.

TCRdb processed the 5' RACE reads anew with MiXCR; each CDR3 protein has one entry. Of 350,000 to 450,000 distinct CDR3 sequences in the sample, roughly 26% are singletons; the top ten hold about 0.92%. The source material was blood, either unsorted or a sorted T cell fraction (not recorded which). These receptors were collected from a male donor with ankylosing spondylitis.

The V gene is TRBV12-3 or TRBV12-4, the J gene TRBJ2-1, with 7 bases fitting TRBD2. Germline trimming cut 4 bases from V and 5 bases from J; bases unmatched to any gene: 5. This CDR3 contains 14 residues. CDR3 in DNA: TGTGCCAGCAGTTCGGGACTACGGGACAATGAGCAGTTCTTC. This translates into CASSSGLRDNEQFF.

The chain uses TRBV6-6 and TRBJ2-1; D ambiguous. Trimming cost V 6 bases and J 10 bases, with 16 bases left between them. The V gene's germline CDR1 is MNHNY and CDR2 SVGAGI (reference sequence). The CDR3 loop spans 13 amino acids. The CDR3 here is CASSPPGIGEQFF. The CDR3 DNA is TGTGCCAGCAGCCCGCCGGGCATAGGAGAGCAGTTCTTC.

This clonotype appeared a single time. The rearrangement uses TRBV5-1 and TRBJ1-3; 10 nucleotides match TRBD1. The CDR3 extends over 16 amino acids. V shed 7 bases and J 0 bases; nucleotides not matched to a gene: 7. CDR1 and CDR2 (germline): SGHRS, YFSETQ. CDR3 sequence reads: CASGTGDLGSGNTIYF. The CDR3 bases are TGCGCCAGCGGGACAGGGGATTTGGGCTCTGGAAACACCATATATTTT.

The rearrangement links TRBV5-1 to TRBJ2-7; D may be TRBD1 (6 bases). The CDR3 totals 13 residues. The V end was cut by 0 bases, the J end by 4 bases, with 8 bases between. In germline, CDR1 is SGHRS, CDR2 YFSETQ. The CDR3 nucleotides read TGCGCCAGCAGCTTGGGACAGGAGTACGAGCAGTACTTC. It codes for CASSLGQEYEQYF.

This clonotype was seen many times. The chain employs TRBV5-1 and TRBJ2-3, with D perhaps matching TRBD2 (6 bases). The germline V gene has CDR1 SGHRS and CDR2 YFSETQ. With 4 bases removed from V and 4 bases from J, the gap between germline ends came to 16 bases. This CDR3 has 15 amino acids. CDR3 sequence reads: CASSLEGRLADTQYF. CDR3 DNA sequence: TGCGCCAGCAGCCTGGAGGGCAGGCTAGCAGATACGCAGTATTTT.

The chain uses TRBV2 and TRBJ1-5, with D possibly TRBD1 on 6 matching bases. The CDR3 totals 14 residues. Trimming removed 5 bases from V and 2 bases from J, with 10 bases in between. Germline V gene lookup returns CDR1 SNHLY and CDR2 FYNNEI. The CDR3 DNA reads TGTGCCAGCAGTACAGGGTTCGGCAATCAGCCCCAGCATTTT. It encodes CASSTGFGNQPQHF.

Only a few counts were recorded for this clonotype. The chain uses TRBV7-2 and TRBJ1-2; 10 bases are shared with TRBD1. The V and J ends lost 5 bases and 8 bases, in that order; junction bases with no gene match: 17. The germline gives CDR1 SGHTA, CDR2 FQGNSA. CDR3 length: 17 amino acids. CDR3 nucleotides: TGTGCCAGCAGCGCCCTCCGGGACAGGGGAGGATTAAAGGGCTACACCTTC. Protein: CASSALRDRGGLKGYTF.

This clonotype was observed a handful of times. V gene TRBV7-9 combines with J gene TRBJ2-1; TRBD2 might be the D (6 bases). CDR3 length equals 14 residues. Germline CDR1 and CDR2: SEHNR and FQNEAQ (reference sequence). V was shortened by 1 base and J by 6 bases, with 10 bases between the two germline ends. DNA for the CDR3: TGTGCCAGCAGCTTAGGGGGGGACGGCAATGAGCAGTTCTTC. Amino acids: CASSLGGDGNEQFF. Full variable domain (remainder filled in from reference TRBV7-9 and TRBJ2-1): DTGVSQNPRHKITKRGQNVTFRCDPISEHNRLYWYRQTLGQGPEFLTYFQNEAQLEKSRLLSDRFSAERPKGSFSTLEIQRTEQGDSAMYLCASSLGGDGNEQFFGPGTRLTVL.

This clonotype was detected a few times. The CDR3, as DNA: TGCAGTGCTAGTACCCGTGGCAGGGGCTCCCTCACTGAAGCTTTCTTT. Amino acids: CSASTRGRGSLTEAFF. This chain connects TRBV20-1 to TRBJ1-1, with D possibly being TRBD1 (6 bases). The CDR3 is made up of 16 amino acids. V shed 3 bases and J shed 4 bases, with 21 bases lying between them. Germline V gene lookup returns CDR1 DFQATT and CDR2 SNEGSKA (reference sequence).

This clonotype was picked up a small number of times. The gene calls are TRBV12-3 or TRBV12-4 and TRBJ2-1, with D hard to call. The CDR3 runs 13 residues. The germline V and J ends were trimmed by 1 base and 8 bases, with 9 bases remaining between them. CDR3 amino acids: CASSLEVSDEQFF. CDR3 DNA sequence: TGTGCCAGCAGTTTAGAGGTGAGCGATGAGCAGTTCTTC.

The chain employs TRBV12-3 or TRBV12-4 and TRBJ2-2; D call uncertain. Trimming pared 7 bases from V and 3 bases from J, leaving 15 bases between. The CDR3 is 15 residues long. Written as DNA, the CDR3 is TGTGCCAGCACCCCCGGCGGTGTCGACACCGGGGAGCTGTTTTTT. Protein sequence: CASTPGGVDTGELFF.

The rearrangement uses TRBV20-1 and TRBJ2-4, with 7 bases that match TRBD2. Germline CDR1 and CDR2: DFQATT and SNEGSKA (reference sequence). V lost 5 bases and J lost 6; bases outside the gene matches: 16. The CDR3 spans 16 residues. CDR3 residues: CSAPTIGGSDGNIQYF. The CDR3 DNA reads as TGCAGTGCTCCCACCATCGGGGGGAGTGACGGAAACATTCAGTACTTC.

The CDR3 DNA sequence: TGTGCCAGCAGCTTACCGCGCAGGGGAGGTTCAACCGAAAAACTGTTTTTT. This sequence encodes CASSLPRRGGSTEKLFF. V is TRBV7-2 and J is TRBJ1-4; weak D call: TRBD1 (6 bases). Trimming left V 2 bases short and J 8 bases short, with 21 bases between. Germline CDR1 SGHTA, CDR2 FQGNSA. CDR3 length equals 17 residues.

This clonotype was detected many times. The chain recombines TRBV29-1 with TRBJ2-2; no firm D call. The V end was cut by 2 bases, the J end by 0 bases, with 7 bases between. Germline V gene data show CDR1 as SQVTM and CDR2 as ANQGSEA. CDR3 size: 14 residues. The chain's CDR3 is CSVEQESNTGELFF. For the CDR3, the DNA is TGCAGCGTTGAACAGGAGTCGAACACCGGGGAGCTGTTTTTT.

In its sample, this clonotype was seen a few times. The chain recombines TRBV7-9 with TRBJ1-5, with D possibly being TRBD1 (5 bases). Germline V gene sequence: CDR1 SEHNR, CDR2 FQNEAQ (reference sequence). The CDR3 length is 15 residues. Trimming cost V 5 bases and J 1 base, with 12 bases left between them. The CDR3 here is CASSKVGASNQPQHF. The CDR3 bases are TGTGCCAGCAGCAAGGTAGGGGCGAGCAATCAGCCCCAGCATTTT.

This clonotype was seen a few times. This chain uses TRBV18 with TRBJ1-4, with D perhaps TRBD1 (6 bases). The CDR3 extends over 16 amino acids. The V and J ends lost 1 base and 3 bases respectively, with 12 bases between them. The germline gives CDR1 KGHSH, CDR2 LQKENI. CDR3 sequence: CASSPRQAAANEKLFF. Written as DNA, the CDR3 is TGTGCCAGCTCACCACGACAGGCGGCTGCTAATGAAAAACTGTTTTTT.

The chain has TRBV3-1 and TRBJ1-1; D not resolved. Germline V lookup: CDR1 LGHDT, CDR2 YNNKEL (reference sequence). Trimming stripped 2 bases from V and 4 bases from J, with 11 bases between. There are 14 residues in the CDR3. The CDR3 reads CASSQSGGGTEAFF. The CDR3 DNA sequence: TGTGCCAGCAGCCAATCTGGCGGTGGCACTGAAGCTTTCTTT.

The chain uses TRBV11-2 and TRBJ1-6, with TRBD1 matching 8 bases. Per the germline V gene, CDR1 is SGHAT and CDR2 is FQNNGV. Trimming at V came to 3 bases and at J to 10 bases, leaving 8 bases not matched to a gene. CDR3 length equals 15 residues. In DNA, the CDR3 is TGTGCCAGCAGCTTGAGGACAGGGAGGGAGTCACCCCTCCACTTT. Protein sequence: CASSLRTGRESPLHF.

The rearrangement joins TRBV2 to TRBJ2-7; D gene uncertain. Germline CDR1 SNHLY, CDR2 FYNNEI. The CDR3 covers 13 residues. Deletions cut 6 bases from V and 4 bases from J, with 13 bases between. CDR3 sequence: CASRGDRPYEQYV. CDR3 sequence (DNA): TGTGCCAGCAGGGGTGACCGGCCGTACGAGCAGTACGTC.

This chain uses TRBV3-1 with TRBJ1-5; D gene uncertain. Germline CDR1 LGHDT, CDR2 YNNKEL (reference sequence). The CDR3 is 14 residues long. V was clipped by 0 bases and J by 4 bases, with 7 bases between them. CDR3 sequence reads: CASSQDRINQPQHF. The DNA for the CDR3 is TGTGCCAGCAGCCAAGATAGGATAAATCAGCCCCAGCATTTT.

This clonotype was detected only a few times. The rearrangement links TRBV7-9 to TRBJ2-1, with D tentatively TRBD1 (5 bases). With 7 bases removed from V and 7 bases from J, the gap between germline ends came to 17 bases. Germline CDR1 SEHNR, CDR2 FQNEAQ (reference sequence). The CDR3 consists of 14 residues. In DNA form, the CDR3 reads TGTGCCAGCACATGGTGGGGCATGGGGAATGAGCAGTTCTTC. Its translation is CASTWWGMGNEQFF. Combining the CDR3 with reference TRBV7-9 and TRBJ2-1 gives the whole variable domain DTGVSQNPRHKITKRGQNVTFRCDPISEHNRLYWYRQTLGQGPEFLTYFQNEAQLEKSRLLSDRFSAERPKGSFSTLEIQRTEQGDSAMYLCASTWWGMGNEQFFGPGTRLTVL.

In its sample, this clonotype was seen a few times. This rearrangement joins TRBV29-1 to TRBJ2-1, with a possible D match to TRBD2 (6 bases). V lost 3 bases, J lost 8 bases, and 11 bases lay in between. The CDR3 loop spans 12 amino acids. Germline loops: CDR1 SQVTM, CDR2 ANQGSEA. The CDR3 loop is CSVDLAGHEQFF. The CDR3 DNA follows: TGCAGCGTTGATCTGGCGGGACATGAGCAGTTCTTC.

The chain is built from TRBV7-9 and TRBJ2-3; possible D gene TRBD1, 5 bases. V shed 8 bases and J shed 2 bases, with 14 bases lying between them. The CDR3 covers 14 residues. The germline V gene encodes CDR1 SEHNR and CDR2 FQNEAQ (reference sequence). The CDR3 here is CASARAGNTDTQYF. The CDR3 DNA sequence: TGTGCCAGCGCCAGGGCAGGGAACACAGATACGCAGTATTTT.

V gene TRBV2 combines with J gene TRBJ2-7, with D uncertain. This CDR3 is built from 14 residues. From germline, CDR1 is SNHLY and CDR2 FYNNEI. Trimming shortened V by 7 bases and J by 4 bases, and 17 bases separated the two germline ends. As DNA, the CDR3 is TGTGCCAGCAAAGAGCAAGGCTCCAATTACGAGCAGTACTTC. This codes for CASKEQGSNYEQYF.

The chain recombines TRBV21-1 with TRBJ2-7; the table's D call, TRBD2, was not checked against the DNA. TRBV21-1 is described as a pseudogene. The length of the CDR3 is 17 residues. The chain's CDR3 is CASSKALGTSGPYEQYF. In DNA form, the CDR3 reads TGTGCCAGCAGCAAAGCGCTCGGGACTAGCGGACCCTACGAGCAGTACTTC.

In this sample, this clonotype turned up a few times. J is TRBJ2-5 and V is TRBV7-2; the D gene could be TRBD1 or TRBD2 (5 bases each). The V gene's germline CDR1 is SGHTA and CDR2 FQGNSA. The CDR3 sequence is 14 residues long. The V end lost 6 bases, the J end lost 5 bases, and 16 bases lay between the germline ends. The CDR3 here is CASSLRNGAETQYF. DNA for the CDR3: TGTGCCAGCAGTCTAAGGAACGGGGCGGAGACCCAGTACTTC.

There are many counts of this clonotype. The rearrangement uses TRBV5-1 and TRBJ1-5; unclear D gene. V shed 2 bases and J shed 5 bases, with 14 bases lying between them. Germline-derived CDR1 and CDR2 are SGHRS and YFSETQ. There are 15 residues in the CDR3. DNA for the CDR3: TGCGCCAGCAGCTTCGATGGTCGGAGCCATCAGCCCCAGCATTTT. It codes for CASSFDGRSHQPQHF.

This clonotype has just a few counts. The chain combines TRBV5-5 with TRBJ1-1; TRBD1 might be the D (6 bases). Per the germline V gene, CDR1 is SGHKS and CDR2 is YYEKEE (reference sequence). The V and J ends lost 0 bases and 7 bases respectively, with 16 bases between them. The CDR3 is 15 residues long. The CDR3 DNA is TGTGCCAGCAGCTTGGCCTCTGGACAGCAACATGAAGCTTTCTTT. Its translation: CASSLASGQQHEAFF.

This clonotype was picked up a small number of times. The chain's CDR3 is CASSLSGKYNEQFF. The DNA of the CDR3 is TGCGCCAGCAGCTTATCGGGGAAATACAATGAGCAGTTCTTC. The chain carries TRBV5-1 and TRBJ2-1; D may be TRBD2 (5 bases). The CDR3 is made up of 14 amino acids. V lost 2 bases to trimming and J lost 4 bases, with 10 bases between them. The germline V gene has CDR1 SGHRS and CDR2 YFSETQ.